This entry features one T cell receptor beta chain sequence. Antigen: not known. All of the donors resided in Nashville, Tennessee, and each was a Caucasian adult. The sample originates from a study of shared clonotypes between healthy human individuals. TCRdb's copy holds only in-frame clones and misses some; the assay was immunoSEQ multiplex PCR. The table shows about 2.3 million clones, with over 90% occurring only once. This CDR3 has 14 residues. CDR1 is MNHEY and CDR2 is SVGAGI in the germline V gene. V lost 8 bases and J lost 3; bases outside the gene matches: 9. General study findings and limits: In several donors, roughly 5.2% of naive CD4 clonotypes appeared in common. Non-shared clonotypes had lower generation probabilities than those shared by all four donors.

The sequence was collected from a man younger than 35 in good health. Some clones in this sample may be carry-over from other donors' samples. Material for sequencing was naive CD4+ T cells from PBMCs. Subset reported: CD45RA+ positively selected. The V call is TRBV6-5, the J call TRBJ1-1; 7 bases are shared with TRBD1. DNA of the CDR3: TGTGCCAGCTCCGATCGACAGGGATACACTGAAGCTTTCTTT. This sequence encodes CASSDRQGYTEAFF.